These 12 T cell receptor beta chains were all obtained from the same sample, sequenced in a study of shared clonotypes between healthy human individuals. Using immunoSEQ multiplex PCR, the repertoire was profiled, and TCRdb retains in-frame clones only, with some absent. The table has some 550,000 clones, more than 95% seen once. The material sequenced was naive CD4+ T cells sorted from blood. Documented subset: CD45RA+ positively selected. The receptor set was obtained from a woman aged 25 to 39 in good health.

The rearrangement uses TRBV14 and TRBJ2-7; 8 bases are a match to TRBD1. The CDR3 sequence is 14 residues long. V lost 2 bases, J lost 8 bases, and 8 bases stayed unmatched. Germline V gene sequence: CDR1 SGHDN, CDR2 FVKESK. CDR3 nucleotide sequence: TGTGCCAGCAGCCAAAAGACAGGGGTTCTAAAGCAGTACTTC. Protein product: CASSQKTGVLKQYF.

J is TRBJ1-3 and V is TRBV29-1; 8 nucleotides agree with TRBD1. CDR1 and CDR2 from the germline V gene are SQVTM and ANQGSEA. The CDR3 has 15 residues. The J segment lost 4 bases and the V segment lost 6 bases, leaving 11 bases of the junction unmatched. The CDR3 is CSVVAWTGRGNTIYF. DNA of the CDR3: TGCAGCGTGGTAGCTTGGACAGGGCGAGGAAACACCATATATTTT.

The DNA for the CDR3 is TGTGCCAGCAAACGAGGCCCTACTTCCTACGAGCAGTACTTC. Translated: CASKRGPTSYEQYF. This chain connects TRBV6-5 to TRBJ2-5; D is undetermined. The end of the DNA is better explained by TRBJ2-7, so the J call may be wrong. Germline CDR1 reads MNHEY; CDR2 reads SVGAGI. The CDR3 totals 14 residues.

The J gene is TRBJ2-1, the V gene TRBV6-6; D perhaps matches TRBD2 (6 bases). The CDR3 has 13 amino acids. The V gene lost 7 bases and the J gene lost 11 bases, with 18 bases spanning the gap. The V gene's germline CDR1 is MNHNY and CDR2 SVGAGI (reference sequence). CDR3 DNA: TGTGCCAGCACCCTTACCGGGGGTGGCAAGCAGTTCTTC. Translation: CASTLTGGGKQFF.

The chain employs TRBV29-1 and TRBJ2-3; D assignment may be TRBD1 or TRBD2 (5 bases each). V shed 6 bases and J shed 1 base, with 14 bases lying between them. In germline, CDR1 is SQVTM, CDR2 ANQGSEA. The CDR3 loop spans 14 amino acids. The CDR3 DNA follows: TGCAGCGTGACACCGGGACGGGGCACAGATACGCAGTATTTT. Translation: CSVTPGRGTDTQYF.

This clone is a singleton in its sample. The chain recombines TRBV19 with TRBJ2-1; weak D call: TRBD1 (6 bases). Germline V CDR1 and CDR2: LNHDA, SQIVND (reference sequence). Trimming took 0 bases from V and 8 from J, leaving 20 bases between them. CDR3 length equals 17 residues. CDR3: CASSIDPMNRVVDEQFF. The CDR3 DNA reads TGTGCCAGTAGTATAGATCCGATGAACAGGGTCGTGGATGAGCAGTTCTTC.

The DNA for the CDR3 is TGCGCCAGCAGCTCGTCCCCAGGGGGCGAGGGTGGAGCTTTCTTT. It encodes CASSSSPGGEGGAFF. This chain uses TRBV5-1 with TRBJ1-1; 8 nucleotides agree with TRBD1. CDR1 and CDR2 (germline): SGHRS, YFSETQ. V was pared by 3 bases and J by 10 bases, with 14 bases of the junction left unmatched. This CDR3 has 15 amino acids. The full variable domain, rest sourced from reference TRBV5-1 and TRBJ1-1, is KAGVTQTPRYLIKTRGQQVTLSCSPISGHRSVSWYQQTPGQGLQFLFEYFSETQRNKGNFPGRFSGRQFSNSRSEMNVSTLELGDSALYLCASSSSPGGEGGAFFGQGTRLTVV.

Written as DNA, the CDR3 is TGTGCCAGCAGCAGAACAGGGACTGACTATGGCTACACCTTC. Encoded protein: CASSRTGTDYGYTF. The chain links TRBV5-4 to TRBJ1-2, with D perhaps matching TRBD1 (6 bases). The ends were cut back, 4 bases at V and 3 bases at J, with 13 bases in the middle. Germline values: CDR1 SGHNT, CDR2 YYREEE (reference sequence). The CDR3 is 14 residues long.

The chain couples TRBV5-1 to TRBJ2-7; D not certain. CDR3 length equals 17 residues. Deletions cut 0 bases from V and 4 bases from J, with 20 bases between. Germline lookup yields CDR1 SGHRS and CDR2 YFSETQ. The CDR3 coding sequence is TGCGCCAGCAGCTTGGGGGCTTGGGGTCAGGAAACGTACGAGCAGTACTTC. It yields the protein CASSLGAWGQETYEQYF.

This chain connects TRBV4-1 to TRBJ1-1; 7 bases match TRBD1. Trimming cost V 10 bases and J 3 bases; bases outside gene matches: 11. The length of the CDR3 is 14 residues. Germline CDR1 and CDR2: MGHRA and YSYEKL. The CDR3 here is CATKGAARDTEAFF. The CDR3 coding sequence is TGCGCCACCAAGGGGGCTGCACGGGACACTGAAGCTTTCTTT.

The rearrangement joins TRBV19 to TRBJ1-1; D not certain. The CDR3 is made up of 12 amino acids. In germline, CDR1 is LNHDA, CDR2 SQIVND (reference sequence). The V gene lost 1 base and the J gene lost 10 bases, with 10 bases spanning the gap. The CDR3: CASSIVGHSAFF. For the CDR3, the DNA is TGTGCCAGTAGTATAGTAGGCCATTCAGCTTTCTTT.

The gene calls are TRBV28 and TRBJ2-7; TRBD1 agrees at 9 bases. J was trimmed by 7 bases and V by 5 bases; bases with no gene match: 6. The germline gives CDR1 MDHEN, CDR2 SYDVKM. The CDR3 runs to 13 residues. The CDR3 nucleotides are TGTGCCAGCAGTACGGGACAGGGAGGAGAGCAGTACTTC. Protein: CASSTGQGGEQYF.